The 15 T cell receptor beta chains given below trace back to one sample, sequenced in a study of blood T cells in healthy people across ages. Alongside a J-beta primer mix, a sample-barcoded 5' primer served in a second PCR lasting about 7 to 12 cycles. TCRdb reprocessed the 5' RACE reads with MiXCR, giving one entry per CDR3 protein. The sample contains some 760,000 distinct CDR3 sequences, around a quarter of which appear only once. The data were also submitted as part of a second study, on T cells of mothers and their children.

Sample: blood. These receptor sequences come from a boy aged 10-17 years in good health.

This rearrangement joins TRBV9 to TRBJ1-2, with 12 positions matching TRBD1. The CDR3 length is 16 residues. With 1 base clipped from V and 7 bases from J, the junction kept 8 bases outside the gene matches. The germline V gene encodes CDR1 SGDLS and CDR2 YYNGEE. The CDR3 sequence is CASSVRPGTGGGGYTF. The CDR3 DNA reads as TGTGCCAGCAGCGTACGTCCCGGGACAGGGGGCGGTGGCTACACCTTC. The full variable domain, completed using reference TRBV9 and TRBJ1-2, is DSGVTQTPKHLITATGQRVTLRCSPRSGDLSVYWYQQSLDQGLQFLIQYYNGEERAKGNILERFSAQQFPDLHSELNLSSLELGDSALYFCASSVRPGTGGGGYTFGSGTRLTVV.

This clonotype has a handful of counts. The J gene is TRBJ2-5, the V gene TRBV2; 7 positions match TRBD1. The J call may be incorrect, as the DNA end agrees better with TRBJ2-7. Germline V gene sequence: CDR1 SNHLY, CDR2 FYNNEI. CDR3 length: 13 amino acids. The CDR3 DNA is TGTGCCAGCAAATCGGGACAGTCTTACGAGCAGTACTTC. This codes for CASKSGQSYEQYF.

This clonotype showed up just a few times. J is TRBJ2-7 and V is TRBV11-3; D unclear. Trimming pared 5 bases from V and 5 bases from J, leaving 19 bases between. CDR1 is SGHNT, CDR2 YENEEA, per germline. The CDR3 consists of 15 residues. The CDR3 here is CASSPPEGIWNEQYF. Written as DNA, the CDR3 is TGTGCCAGCAGCCCCCCGGAAGGAATATGGAACGAGCAGTACTTC.

This clonotype was seen a handful of times. The rearrangement joins TRBV11-2 to TRBJ2-5; no clear D gene. Trimming cost V 5 bases and J 6 bases, with 16 bases left between them. Germline V gene data show CDR1 as SGHAT and CDR2 as FQNNGV. The CDR3 is 14 residues long. The CDR3 DNA follows: TGTGCCAGCAGCCCTGGTGTCGGCCCCAAGACCCAGTACTTC. It is translated as CASSPGVGPKTQYF.

This clonotype was seen many times. This sequence joins TRBV9 and TRBJ2-6; D could derive from TRBD1 or TRBD2 (5 bases each). CDR1 SGDLS and CDR2 YYNGEE come from the germline V gene. Trimming cost V 0 bases and J 0 bases, with 13 bases left between them. The length of the CDR3 is 18 residues. The CDR3 coding sequence is TGTGCCAGCAGCGTAGGAGGGGACGGACGCTCTGGGGCCAACGTCCTGACTTTC. Its translation: CASSVGGDGRSGANVLTF.

A few counts support this clonotype. CDR3 nucleotides: TGTGCCAGCAGTCCCGGGGGGGTTATTGCCACCCGGCCCCCCAATGAGCAGTTCTTC. Its translation is CASSPGGVIATRPPNEQFF. The J gene is TRBJ2-1, the V gene TRBV6-2 or TRBV6-3, with 8 bases that match TRBD2. This CDR3 region has 19 residues. J was trimmed by 6 bases and V by 5 bases; bases with no gene match: 21. Germline-derived CDR1 and CDR2 are MNHEY and SVGEGT.

J is TRBJ2-7 and V is TRBV20-1; weak D call: TRBD2 (6 bases). Trimming pared 3 bases from V and 7 bases from J, leaving 10 bases between. CDR3 length: 11 residues. CDR1 and CDR2 from the germline V gene are DFQATT and SNEGSKA (reference sequence). CDR3 DNA sequence: TGCAGTGCTAGTTTCCGGGGGGAGCAGTACTTC. It is translated as CSASFRGEQYF.

The chain recombines TRBV7-2 with TRBJ2-3, with D maybe TRBD2 (5 bases). This CDR3 is built from 17 residues. Trimming pared 4 bases from V and 0 bases from J, leaving 17 bases between. Germline V CDR1 and CDR2: SGHTA, FQGNSA. The CDR3 DNA reads as TGTGCCAGCAGCTCCTTCCCCCTAGCACCTAGCACAGATACGCAGTATTTT. Translating it yields CASSSFPLAPSTDTQYF.

The chain uses TRBV6-1 and TRBJ2-7; 10 nucleotides align to TRBD1. The CDR3 covers 14 residues. Germline V gene data show CDR1 as MNHNS and CDR2 as SASEGT. The J segment lost 4 bases and the V segment lost 6 bases, leaving 6 bases of the junction unmatched. The CDR3 region is CASRETGGRYEQYF. The DNA of the CDR3 is TGTGCCAGCAGAGAGACAGGGGGCCGGTACGAGCAGTACTTC.

This chain joins TRBV29-1 and TRBJ1-2, with D tentatively TRBD1 (6 bases). V shed 4 bases and J shed 5 bases, with 26 bases lying between them. CDR1 and CDR2 from the germline V gene are SQVTM and ANQGSEA. There are 17 residues in the CDR3. The CDR3 DNA reads TGCAGCGTTGGAGGGTTTGACAGGTCTCCGGAATCTTATGGCTACACCTTC. This gives the protein CSVGGFDRSPESYGYTF.

This chain uses TRBV6-5 with TRBJ2-3, with a possible D match to TRBD2 (7 bases). V gave up 6 bases and J gave up 6 bases, with 19 bases separating them. CDR1 is MNHEY, CDR2 SVGAGI, per germline. CDR3 length equals 15 residues. CDR3 sequence (DNA): TGTGCCAGCAGACGGGGGGCTAGCGGCGTGGATACGCAGTATTTT. This translates into CASRRGASGVDTQYF.

V and J are TRBV7-2 and TRBJ2-3, with 15 bases matching TRBD2. The CDR3 contains 16 residues. V shed 6 bases, J shed 5 bases, and the junction held 6 bases outside the gene matches. The germline V gene encodes CDR1 SGHTA and CDR2 FQGNSA. This chain's CDR3 is CASSSGLAGGVDTQYF. CDR3 nucleotide sequence: TGTGCCAGCAGTTCGGGACTAGCGGGAGGTGTAGATACGCAGTATTTT.

This clonotype was found a few times. The chain couples TRBV7-8 to TRBJ2-5; D tentatively fits TRBD1 or TRBD2 (5 bases each). Judging by the DNA end, TRBJ2-1 fits better; the J call may be wrong. This CDR3 is 11 amino acids long. In germline, CDR1 is SGHVS, CDR2 FQNEAQ. The chain's CDR3 is CASSLGDRQFF. As DNA, the CDR3 is TGTGCCAGCAGCTTGGGAGACAGGCAGTTCTTC.

The rearrangement joins TRBV12-3 or TRBV12-4 to TRBJ2-5, with D possibly being TRBD2 (7 bases). This CDR3 contains 14 residues. Trimming took 6 bases from V and 5 from J, leaving 16 bases between them. The CDR3 spells CASSLQQGGETQYF. As DNA, the CDR3 is TGTGCCAGCAGCCTCCAACAGGGAGGGGAGACCCAGTACTTC.

The chain carries TRBV2 and TRBJ2-5, with D possibly matching TRBD2 (7 bases). Germline-derived CDR1 and CDR2 are SNHLY and FYNNEI. The CDR3 extends over 15 amino acids. The germline V and J ends were trimmed by 5 bases and 5 bases, with 18 bases remaining between them. The CDR3 region has the DNA TGTGCCAGCAGTCCTACGGGGGGCCGGTTCGAGACCCAGTACTTC. Protein product: CASSPTGGRFETQYF.